What follows are 20 T cell receptor beta chains derived from one specimen sequenced in a study of blood T cells in healthy people across ages (dated by TCRdb to 2015 to 2017). Libraries were constructed by 5' RACE. Instrument used: Illumina HiSeq 2500. A second 7 to 11 cycle PCR used a sample-barcoded 5' primer and a J-beta primer mix. TCRdb reprocessing: public reads trimmed at Q25 with fastp, clones called with MiXCR, in-frame beta chains kept. Each entry merges the rows of one CDR3 protein and shows their most common DNA and genes. This sample gives approximately 850,000 distinct CDR3 sequences in total; about three fifths of them show up just once. The top ten hold 20% to 25% of the sample. The sequencing sample was made of blood. The receptors here all came from a man younger than 40 in good health.

The chain couples TRBV25-1 to TRBJ2-7; D gene ambiguous. The CDR3 runs 15 residues. Germline lookup yields CDR1 MGHDK and CDR2 SYGVNS. The V and J ends lost 4 bases and 1 base respectively, with 14 bases between them. Here the CDR3 DNA reads TGTGCCAGCAGTGTAAAAGGACCCAAATCCTACGAGCAGTACTTC. Translating it yields CASSVKGPKSYEQYF.

The table lists this clonotype with a few counts. The chain is built from TRBV27 and TRBJ1-2; D is uncertain. The V end was cut by 5 bases, the J end by 4 bases, with 17 bases between. The CDR3 contains 15 residues. The V gene's germline CDR1 is MNHEY and CDR2 SMNVEV (reference sequence). The CDR3 reads CASSPFRGLLYGYTF. The CDR3 DNA sequence: TGTGCCAGCAGTCCCTTCCGAGGGCTCCTCTATGGCTACACCTTC.

This chain connects TRBV7-2 to TRBJ2-1, with 9 bases matching TRBD2. The CDR3 totals 18 residues. From germline, CDR1 is SGHTA and CDR2 FQGNSA. The V segment lost 2 bases and the J segment 0 bases; nucleotides outside the gene matches: 8. CDR3 bases: TGTGCCAGCAGCTTATTCGTGACTAGCGGAGTCTCCTACAATGAGCAGTTCTTC. Translation gives CASSLFVTSGVSYNEQFF.

This chain uses TRBV12-3 or TRBV12-4 with TRBJ2-7, with 8 positions matching TRBD2. CDR3 length: 15 residues. J was trimmed by 2 bases and V by 6 bases; bases with no gene match: 9. The CDR3 bases are TGTGCCAGCAGCTCGAAAACTAGCGGACCCTACGAGCAGTACTTC. Its protein product is CASSSKTSGPYEQYF.

The chain recombines TRBV7-9 with TRBJ2-7, with 7 bases identical to TRBD1. With 5 bases clipped from V and 3 bases from J, the junction kept 10 bases outside the gene matches. This CDR3 region has 15 residues. The germline CDR1 and CDR2 sequences are SEHNR and FQNEAQ (reference sequence). In DNA form, the CDR3 reads TGTGCCAGCAGCCCAACGACAGGGATTAGCTACGAGCAGTACTTC. Translating it yields CASSPTTGISYEQYF.

V gene TRBV20-1 combines with J gene TRBJ2-7, with D unresolved. CDR3 length: 13 residues. Germline CDR1 is DFQATT and CDR2 is SNEGSKA (reference sequence). CDR3 sequence reads: CAPNAVGTYEQYF. The CDR3 DNA reads as TGCGCTCCGAATGCAGTTGGGACCTACGAGCAGTACTTC.

This clonotype has just one count. This sequence joins TRBV29-1 and TRBJ2-3; 11 bases agree with TRBD2. The trim removed 8 bases at V and 4 bases at J, leaving 8 bases unmatched. The germline gives CDR1 SQVTM, CDR2 ANQGSEA. CDR3 length: 14 residues. The CDR3 DNA follows: TGCAGCATTCGACTAGCGGGGTTGTCAGATACGCAGTATTTT. It encodes CSIRLAGLSDTQYF.

The chain is built from TRBV7-2 and TRBJ2-3; the D gene is possibly TRBD1 (6 bases). The germline CDR1 and CDR2 sequences are SGHTA and FQGNSA. The CDR3 spans 15 residues. V lost 4 bases to trimming and J lost 6 bases, with 17 bases between them. This CDR3 reads CASSSGTGRFDTQYF. CDR3 DNA: TGTGCCAGCAGCTCCGGCACAGGGCGATTTGATACGCAGTATTTT. Together with reference TRBV7-2 and TRBJ2-3, the CDR3 gives the full variable domain: GAGVSQSPSNKVTEKGKDVELRCDPISGHTALYWYRQSLGQGLEFLIYFQGNSAPDKSGLPSDRFSAERTGGSVSTLTIQRTQQEDSAVYLCASSSGTGRFDTQYFGPGTRLTVL.

The chain combines TRBV7-2 with TRBJ2-1, with D uncertain. This CDR3 spans 14 amino acids. The germline gives CDR1 SGHTA, CDR2 FQGNSA. The V end lost 4 bases, the J end lost 8 bases, and 15 bases lay between the germline ends. The CDR3 DNA is TGTGCCAGCAGCTATAGGCGGCCAACAGATGAGCAGTTCTTC. Its protein is CASSYRRPTDEQFF.

This clonotype was observed a few times. The genes are TRBV28 and TRBJ2-1, with 10 nucleotides matching TRBD1. J was trimmed by 0 bases and V by 10 bases; bases with no gene match: 12. CDR3 length: 17 residues. CDR1 is MDHEN, CDR2 SYDVKM, per germline. The CDR3 bases are TGTGCCACCGTCCCGGGACAGGGGACCAGCTCCTACAATGAGCAGTTCTTC. This encodes CATVPGQGTSSYNEQFF.

Concerning this clonotype: The junction shows a germline mismatch at one end, possibly a read error. The rearrangement links TRBV4-2 to TRBJ2-7, with TRBD1 matching over 9 bases. The CDR3 is 16 residues long. CDR1 is LGHNA and CDR2 is YNFKEQ in the germline V gene. The CDR3 DNA reads TGTGCCAGCAGCCAAGGAGCGGGAACAGGGGGCTACGGGCAGTACTTC. Its protein is CASSQGAGTGGYGQYF.

On this clonotype itself: Germline is not matched at one junction end, which may reflect a read error. The V gene is TRBV2, the J gene TRBJ2-2, with TRBD2 matching 8 bases. CDR3 length: 13 amino acids. The germline CDR1 and CDR2 sequences are SNHLY and FYNNEI. CDR3 residues: CASQRAGAGKLFF. As DNA, the CDR3 is TGTGCCAGCCAGAGAGCGGGAGCCGGGAAGCTGTTTTTT.

This sequence joins TRBV4-1 and TRBJ2-6, with D possibly being TRBD1 (6 bases). The CDR3 has 17 amino acids. The germline V gene has CDR1 MGHRA and CDR2 YSYEKL. V lost 4 bases and J lost 1, with 14 bases in between. Here the CDR3 DNA reads TGCGCCAGCAGCCCAGGACAGCTCCAATCTGGGGCCAACGTCCTGACTTTC. This sequence encodes CASSPGQLQSGANVLTF.

This clonotype has only a few counts. This rearrangement joins TRBV10-3 to TRBJ1-6; 7 bases map to TRBD1. Germline trimming cut 6 bases from V and 8 bases from J; bases unmatched to any gene: 4. This CDR3 spans 13 amino acids. Germline V CDR1 and CDR2: ENHRY, SYGVKD. As DNA, the CDR3 is TGTGCCATCAGGGACAGGTGGGATTCACCCCTCCACTTT. Translating it yields CAIRDRWDSPLHF.

The chain combines TRBV6-1 with TRBJ2-5; D is ambiguous. CDR1 is MNHNS and CDR2 is SASEGT in the germline V gene. The CDR3 covers 15 residues. V was shortened by 1 base and J by 5 bases, with 14 bases between the two germline ends. CDR3 coding DNA: TGTGCCAGCAGTGAAGTCCAGCTCCCAAGGGAGACCCAGTACTTC. Protein sequence: CASSEVQLPRETQYF.

The chain uses TRBV20-1 and TRBJ2-5; 7 bases map to TRBD1. The J segment lost 11 bases and the V segment lost 3 bases, leaving 9 bases of the junction unmatched. Germline CDR1 DFQATT, CDR2 SNEGSKA (reference sequence). The CDR3 extends over 12 amino acids. CDR3 residues: CSARTGLNEQYF. Written as DNA, the CDR3 is TGCAGTGCTAGGACAGGGCTTAATGAGCAGTACTTC.

V is TRBV20-1 and J is TRBJ2-4; 7 bases are a match to TRBD2. The J call may be mistaken, given a closer DNA end match to TRBJ2-7. Looked up from germline, CDR1 is DFQATT and CDR2 is SNEGSKA (reference sequence). CDR3 length: 11 amino acids. As DNA, the CDR3 is TGCAGTGCGATGCGGGAGAGCGAGCAGTACTTC. This encodes CSAMRESEQYF.

This rearrangement joins TRBV20-1 to TRBJ2-5, with D possibly being TRBD1 or TRBD2 (6 bases each). V lost 6 bases and J 5 bases, leaving 19 bases between the germline ends. Per germline, CDR1 DFQATT and CDR2 SNEGSKA (reference sequence). The CDR3 length is 14 residues. The CDR3, as DNA: TGCAGTGCCCAAGAAGGGGGGCCTTCGGAGACCCAGTACTTC. Its protein product is CSAQEGGPSETQYF.

This chain links TRBV7-2 with TRBJ2-1, with a possible D match to TRBD2 (6 bases). Trimming took off 0 bases at V and 6 bases at J, with 12 bases between the two ends. In germline, CDR1 is SGHTA, CDR2 FQGNSA. CDR3 length: 15 amino acids. Here the CDR3 reads CASSLAGGGANEQFF. The CDR3 bases are TGTGCCAGCAGCTTAGCCGGGGGAGGAGCCAATGAGCAGTTCTTC.

A single count supports this clonotype. The gene calls are TRBV20-1 and TRBJ1-2, with D unclear. Per the germline V gene, CDR1 is DFQATT and CDR2 is SNEGSKA (reference sequence). Between the trimmed V and J ends, which lost 6 bases and 0 bases, there was a span of 17 bases. This CDR3 has 15 residues. As DNA, the CDR3 is TGCAGTGCCGGAGGGCAAGGGCACTCTAACTATGGCTACACCTTC. It encodes CSAGGQGHSNYGYTF.